The clone carrying this T cell receptor (beta chain) was picked up one time. Germline CDR1 reads MRHNA; CDR2 reads SNTAGT. After removal of 7 bases from V and 4 bases from J, the junction contained 16 bases not matched to a gene. CDR3 length: 17 residues. This record comes from a study of long-term antiretroviral therapy in people with HIV. Survey-level resolution applied to immunoSEQ assay v3.0. The data were produced by immunoSEQ multiplex PCR, yet TCRdb's version contains in-frame clones alone and is incomplete. The sample has around 25,000 clones, 95% seen once. Sequencing was performed on unsorted PBMCs, taken about 4.7 years after starting antiretroviral therapy. This sequence joins TRBV6-4 and TRBJ2-7; TRBD2 matches at 10 bases. The origin of this receptor is a woman aged 50 to 65 with HIV. This CDR3 reads CASKPRMRAGGRYEQYF. DNA of the CDR3: TGTGCCAGCAAACCTCGCATGCGAGCGGGAGGGAGGTACGAGCAGTACTTC.